Below, 29 T cell receptor beta chains from the same sample are listed, as sequenced in a study of T-cell reconstitution after alpha-beta-depleted transplantation in children. For TCRbeta, the library was prepared with unique molecular identifiers. TCRdb re-called the PCR reads through MiXCR, storing one row per CDR3 protein. The table has around 90,000 distinct CDR3 sequences, 15% to 17% seen once; the top ten hold about 20%. The sequenced sample was PBMCs, mostly from graft donor cells, obtained 180 days after TCRalphabeta/CD19-depleted stem cell transplant. The source is a male patient aged 2-9 years who had a stem cell transplant for acute lymphoblastic leukemia, so the T cells may come from the graft donor.

This clonotype has a handful of counts. V is TRBV20-1 and J is TRBJ2-7; 12 positions agree with TRBD2. Losses at the gene ends were 6 bases for V and 3 bases for J; bases not matched to a gene: 6. The CDR3 is 14 amino acids. From germline, CDR1 is DFQATT and CDR2 SNEGSKA (reference sequence). The CDR3 DNA sequence: TGCAGTGCGGCGACTAGCGGGGGCCTCTACGAGCAGTACTTC. Translation gives CSAATSGGLYEQYF.

This clonotype was picked up many times. The V call is TRBV2, the J call TRBJ2-7; D gene ambiguous. Per germline, CDR1 SNHLY and CDR2 FYNNEI. Trimming shortened V by 0 bases and J by 3 bases, and 15 bases separated the two germline ends. The length of the CDR3 is 16 residues. The CDR3 coding sequence is TGTGCCAGCAGTGAAGCGCTGTCGACCGCACTCTACGAGCAGTACTTC. Translated, it gives CASSEALSTALYEQYF.

The table lists this clonotype with a few counts. The chain recombines TRBV20-1 with TRBJ1-1; 10 positions agree with TRBD1. The germline CDR1 and CDR2 sequences are DFQATT and SNEGSKA (reference sequence). This CDR3 region has 16 residues. J gave up 3 bases and V 0 bases, and 7 bases lay outside the gene matches. The CDR3 loop reads CSARESSGQGHTEAFF. The CDR3 nucleotides are TGCAGTGCTAGAGAGAGCTCGGGACAGGGGCACACTGAAGCTTTCTTT.

This clonotype was observed at least ten times. The chain employs TRBV2 and TRBJ2-7; 8 nucleotides align to TRBD2. The germline gives CDR1 SNHLY, CDR2 FYNNEI. Trimming cost V 0 bases and J 2 bases; bases outside gene matches: 9. The CDR3 runs 17 residues. The CDR3 DNA sequence: TGTGCCAGCAGTGAAGCCCCTGGAAGCGGGAGTACCTACGAGCAGTACTTC. Amino acid sequence: CASSEAPGSGSTYEQYF.

This clonotype was found a few times. The V and J genes are TRBV25-1 and TRBJ1-1; the D gene is possibly TRBD1 (6 bases). The CDR3 sequence is 12 residues long. Germline V gives CDR1 MGHDK, CDR2 SYGVNS. The germline V and J ends were trimmed by 5 bases and 7 bases, with 11 bases remaining between them. The CDR3 loop reads CASSTYRDEAFF. For the CDR3, the DNA is TGTGCCAGCAGTACCTACAGGGATGAAGCTTTCTTT.

This clonotype was seen only a few times. The chain uses TRBV12-3 or TRBV12-4 and TRBJ2-1; D is perhaps TRBD1 (5 bases). V was shortened by 3 bases and J by 7 bases, with 19 bases between the two germline ends. The CDR3 runs 16 residues. The CDR3 sequence is CASSFKGLQLINEQFF. DNA of the CDR3: TGTGCCAGCAGTTTCAAGGGGCTGCAATTAATAAATGAGCAGTTCTTC.

The chain carries TRBV10-3 and TRBJ2-2; 9 bases line up with TRBD1. The germline V gene encodes CDR1 ENHRY and CDR2 SYGVKD. J gave up 7 bases and V 6 bases, and 9 bases lay outside the gene matches. The CDR3 runs to 15 residues. CDR3 amino acids: CAISWGQGGGGELFF. The CDR3 DNA reads TGTGCCATCAGCTGGGGACAGGGAGGCGGCGGGGAGCTGTTTTTT.

This clonotype was picked up a small number of times. V is TRBV5-1 and J is TRBJ1-2, with no clear D. Between the trimmed V and J ends, which lost 6 bases and 8 bases, there was a span of 20 bases. This CDR3 spans 14 amino acids. CDR1 is SGHRS and CDR2 is YFSETQ in the germline V gene. The chain's CDR3 is CASTDRPLDRGYTF. The CDR3 DNA reads as TGCGCCAGCACGGACCGACCCCTAGATCGGGGCTACACCTTC.

The chain links TRBV5-1 to TRBJ1-1; D is unclear. V lost 6 bases, J lost 4 bases, and 19 bases lay in between. The CDR3 totals 15 residues. Germline CDR1 SGHRS, CDR2 YFSETQ. CDR3 amino acids: CASTVGVSRGTEAFF. The CDR3 DNA follows: TGCGCCAGCACGGTAGGCGTCTCTCGGGGCACTGAAGCTTTCTTT.

The chain uses TRBV10-2 and TRBJ2-2; the D gene is possibly TRBD1 (6 bases). In germline, CDR1 is WSHSY, CDR2 SAAADI. The CDR3 covers 16 residues. The germline V and J ends were trimmed by 2 bases and 2 bases, with 12 bases remaining between them. The CDR3: CASSELWGQNTGELFF. In DNA form, the CDR3 reads TGCGCCAGCAGTGAGCTCTGGGGGCAAAACACCGGGGAGCTGTTTTTT.

This clonotype has just a few counts. CDR3 nucleotide sequence: TGTGCCACCAGCAGAGACCGGGGGGCCTTGGGTGAGCAGTACTTC. Its translation: CATSRDRGALGEQYF. The genes are TRBV15 and TRBJ2-7; the D gene is possibly TRBD2 (7 bases). The CDR3 consists of 15 residues. CDR1 is LNHNV and CDR2 is YYDKDF in the germline V gene (reference sequence). Trimming took off 0 bases at V and 7 bases at J, with 16 bases between the two ends.

The chain is built from TRBV5-1 and TRBJ2-5; 7 bases line up with TRBD1. The CDR3 loop spans 15 amino acids. Looked up from germline, CDR1 is SGHRS and CDR2 is YFSETQ. Germline trimming cut 3 bases from V and 2 bases from J; bases unmatched to any gene: 7. CDR3: CASSSGQSLQETQYF. CDR3 nucleotides: TGCGCCAGCAGCTCGGGACAGTCCCTACAAGAGACCCAGTACTTC.

This clonotype was counted between two and nine times. This chain uses TRBV27 with TRBJ2-2; 8 bases agree with TRBD2. Germline CDR1 MNHEY, CDR2 SMNVEV (reference sequence). V trimming: 6 bases; J trimming: 3 bases; junction bases outside the gene matches: 12. CDR3 size: 17 residues. The chain's CDR3 is CASSLGRVTRYTGELFF. CDR3 bases: TGTGCCAGCAGCCTCGGGAGGGTAACCCGTTACACCGGGGAGCTGTTTTTT.

The chain is built from TRBV24-1 and TRBJ2-5; weak D call: TRBD1 (5 bases). CDR1 and CDR2 from the germline V gene are KGHDR and SFDVKD. Trimming stripped 5 bases from V and 3 bases from J, with 21 bases between. The length of the CDR3 is 17 residues. The CDR3 nucleotides read TGTGCCACCAGTGCGGCAGGGTTCTGGCCCCCAGAAGAGACCCAGTACTTC. As protein: CATSAAGFWPPEETQYF.

This clonotype was counted many times. The CDR3 DNA sequence: TGTGCCAGCAGTCAATCCCCAGGGATCACGCAGTATTTT. Amino acid sequence: CASSQSPGITQYF. This chain connects TRBV7-9 to TRBJ2-3; a possible D gene is TRBD1 (5 bases). Trimming stripped 6 bases from V and 9 bases from J, with 16 bases between. CDR3 length: 13 amino acids. Germline CDR1 is SEHNR and CDR2 is FQNEAQ (reference sequence).

This clonotype appeared a few times. The V gene is TRBV20-1, the J gene TRBJ2-5; 11 nucleotides agree with TRBD1. The germline V gene has CDR1 DFQATT and CDR2 SNEGSKA (reference sequence). Germline trimming cut 6 bases from V and 3 bases from J; bases unmatched to any gene: 6. CDR3 length: 14 amino acids. The CDR3 is CSAKDRGREETQYF. CDR3 bases: TGCAGTGCGAAGGACAGGGGGCGGGAAGAGACCCAGTACTTC.

The chain has TRBV12-3 or TRBV12-4 and TRBJ2-2; D gene unclear. The CDR3 has 13 amino acids. Trimming removed 3 bases at V and 6 bases at J, with 8 bases between. Written as DNA, the CDR3 is TGTGCCAGCAGTTTTAGGACCCCCGGGGAGCTGTTTTTT. Its protein product is CASSFRTPGELFF.

The chain links TRBV10-2 to TRBJ2-7; D remains unclear. CDR3 size: 12 residues. The germline gives CDR1 WSHSY, CDR2 SAAADI. V dropped 6 bases and J dropped 5 bases, with 11 bases sitting between them. DNA for the CDR3: TGCGCCAGCAGAGGGTTTTGGGACGAGCAGTACTTC. This translates into CASRGFWDEQYF.

The table lists this clonotype with a few counts. This chain joins TRBV11-2 and TRBJ2-2; 9 bases match TRBD1. This CDR3 is 17 amino acids long. The V gene end was trimmed by 0 bases and the J gene end by 5 bases; junction bases not matched to a gene: 7. From germline, CDR1 is SGHAT and CDR2 FQNNGV. The CDR3 bases are TGTGCCAGCAGCTTAGAAAGGGGACAGGGTGGGACCGGGGAGCTGTTTTTT. It encodes CASSLERGQGGTGELFF. The whole variable domain, remainder taken from reference TRBV11-2 and TRBJ2-2, is EAGVAQSPRYKIIEKRQSVAFWCNPISGHATLYWYQQILGQGPKLLIQFQNNGVVDDSQLPKDRFSAERLKGVDSTLKIQPAKLEDSAVYLCASSLERGQGGTGELFFGEGSRLTVL.

This clonotype showed up just a few times. The chain carries TRBV3-1 and TRBJ2-5; the D is unclear. Germline V gene sequence: CDR1 LGHDT, CDR2 YNNKEL (reference sequence). This CDR3 has 17 residues. V lost 0 bases, J lost 0 bases, and 14 bases lay in between. The CDR3 DNA follows: TGTGCCAGCAGCCAAGACCCGCGGTGGCGGTACCAAGAGACCCAGTACTTC. Residues: CASSQDPRWRYQETQYF.

The chain combines TRBV4-2 with TRBJ1-5; D is undetermined. Trimming removed 0 bases at V and 1 base at J, with 7 bases between. Germline V gene lookup returns CDR1 LGHNA and CDR2 YNFKEQ. This CDR3 has 15 amino acids. Here the CDR3 reads CASSQDSWSNQPQHF. As DNA, the CDR3 is TGTGCCAGCAGCCAAGACTCATGGAGCAATCAGCCCCAGCATTTT.

The sample holds many counts of this clonotype. The CDR3 region has the DNA TGTGCCAGCAGCGTAACCGGGGAAGGGACTGAGCAGTTCTTC. Protein product: CASSVTGEGTEQFF. The chain is built from TRBV9 and TRBJ2-1; either TRBD1 or TRBD2 may supply D (5 bases each). The CDR3 consists of 14 residues. Trimming took off 1 base at V and 9 bases at J, with 14 bases between the two ends. Germline loops: CDR1 SGDLS, CDR2 YYNGEE.

This clonotype was observed a handful of times. The chain uses TRBV25-1 and TRBJ1-5, with D perhaps matching TRBD1 (5 bases). Deletions cut 2 bases from V and 0 bases from J, with 14 bases between. Germline values: CDR1 MGHDK, CDR2 SYGVNS. The CDR3 consists of 17 residues. CDR3 bases: TGTGCCAGCAGTGAAGGGGGTTCCTCGGTTAGCAATCAGCCCCAGCATTTT. Encoded protein: CASSEGGSSVSNQPQHF.

With respect to this clonotype: At one of its ends the junction is not consistent with the germline gene, which may arise from a read error. The genes are TRBV20-1 and TRBJ1-2, with a possible D match to TRBD1 (5 bases). Germline V gives CDR1 DFQATT, CDR2 SNEGSKA (reference sequence). The CDR3 sequence is 13 residues long. This CDR3 reads CSARQGLAYGDTF. The CDR3 DNA reads TGCAGTGCTAGACAGGGATTAGCCTATGGCGACACCTTC.

This sequence joins TRBV21-1 and TRBJ2-7. TRBV21-1 has pseudogene status. The CDR3 has 16 residues. This chain's CDR3 is CASTDCLRKTGYEQYF. DNA of the CDR3: TGTGCCAGCACCGATTGCCTCAGGAAGACGGGCTACGAGCAGTACTTC.

V and J are TRBV6-1 and TRBJ1-3; 7 bases line up with TRBD1. In germline, CDR1 is MNHNS, CDR2 SASEGT. This CDR3 is 15 amino acids long. J gave up 2 bases and V 6 bases, and 7 bases lay outside the gene matches. The CDR3, as DNA: TGTGCCAGCAGCACCGGACAGGCGACTGGAAACACCATATATTTT. This gives the protein CASSTGQATGNTIYF.

This clonotype has a handful of counts. The genes are TRBV20-1 and TRBJ1-4; TRBD1 is a possible D gene (5 bases). This CDR3 region has 12 residues. The V gene lost 6 bases and the J gene lost 5 bases, with 10 bases spanning the gap. Germline lookup yields CDR1 DFQATT and CDR2 SNEGSKA (reference sequence). The CDR3 nucleotides read TGCAGTGCGTTACAGGAGAATGAAAAACTGTTTTTT. This gives the protein CSALQENEKLFF.

V gene TRBV12-3 or TRBV12-4 combines with J gene TRBJ1-2; D ambiguous. CDR3 length: 13 amino acids. With 6 bases removed from V and 4 bases from J, the gap between germline ends came to 12 bases. CDR3 sequence: CASSLGDGYGYTF. The CDR3 DNA follows: TGTGCCAGCAGCCTTGGTGATGGCTATGGCTACACCTTC.

This clonotype was seen repeatedly, ten times or more. This chain uses TRBV20-1 with TRBJ2-7; no firm D call. Per the germline V gene, CDR1 is DFQATT and CDR2 is SNEGSKA (reference sequence). The V gene lost 3 bases and the J gene lost 6 bases, with 9 bases spanning the gap. This CDR3 is 11 amino acids long. The CDR3, as DNA: TGCAGTGCTAGGTACTTGGTCGAGCAGTACTTC. It specifies CSARYLVEQYF.